This T cell receptor (beta chain) was recovered during a study of blood T cell repertoires in COVID-19. Study in general: The cDNA or gDNA used as material had been derived from T cells, B-cell-depleted T cells, or PBMCs.

Original analysis: From reference gene primer amplification, estimates of nucleated cell counts were derived. Clones were read by immunoSEQ multiplex PCR, and TCRdb kept only the in-frame ones, dropping some. V and J calls and clone size are given by that table; D and trimming were obtained from the DNA. The profile shows about 130,000 clones, approximately 90% of them singletons. The CDR3 has 16 residues. CDR1 GTSNPN and CDR2 SVGIG come from the germline V gene (reference sequence). V dropped 0 bases and J dropped 4; count of bases not matched to a gene: 8. The receptor comes from a man in his 60s with COVID-19, enrolled during active disease. Sequencing input: peripheral blood. This chain joins TRBV30 and TRBJ2-4; 8 bases are a match to TRBD2. The CDR3 bases are TGTGCCTGGAGTGTAAAGGTAGCGGGGATAAAAAACATTCAGTACTTC. This translates into CAWSVKVAGIKNIQYF.